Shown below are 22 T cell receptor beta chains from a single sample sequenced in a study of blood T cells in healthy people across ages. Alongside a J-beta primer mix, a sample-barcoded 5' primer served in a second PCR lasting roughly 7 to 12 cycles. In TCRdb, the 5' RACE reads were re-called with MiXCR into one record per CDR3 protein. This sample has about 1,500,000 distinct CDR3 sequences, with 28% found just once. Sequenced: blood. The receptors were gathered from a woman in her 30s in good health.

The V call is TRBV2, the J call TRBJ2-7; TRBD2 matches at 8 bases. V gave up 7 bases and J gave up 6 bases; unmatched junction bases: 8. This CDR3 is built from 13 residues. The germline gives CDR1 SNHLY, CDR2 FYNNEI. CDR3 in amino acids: CASTGTRSPEQYF. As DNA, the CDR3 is TGTGCCAGCACCGGGACTAGATCCCCCGAGCAGTACTTC. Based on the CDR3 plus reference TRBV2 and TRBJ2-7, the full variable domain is EPEVTQTPSHQVTQMGQEVILRCVPISNHLYFYWYRQILGQKVEFLVSFYNNEISEKSEIFDDQFSVERPDGSNFTLKIRSTKLEDSAMYFCASTGTRSPEQYFGPGTRLTVT.

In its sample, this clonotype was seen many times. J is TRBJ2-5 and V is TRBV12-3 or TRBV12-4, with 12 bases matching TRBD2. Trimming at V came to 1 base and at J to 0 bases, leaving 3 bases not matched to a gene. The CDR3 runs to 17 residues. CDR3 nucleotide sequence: TGTGCCAGCAGTTTAGGGTGGACTAGCGGGGACCAAGAGACCCAGTACTTC. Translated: CASSLGWTSGDQETQYF.

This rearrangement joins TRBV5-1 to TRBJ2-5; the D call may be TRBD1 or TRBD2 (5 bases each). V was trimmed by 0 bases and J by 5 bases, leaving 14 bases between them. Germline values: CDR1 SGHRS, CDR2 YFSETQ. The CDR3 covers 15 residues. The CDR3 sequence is CASSLGGSGSETQYF. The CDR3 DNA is TGCGCCAGCAGCTTGGGAGGGTCAGGGTCGGAGACCCAGTACTTC.

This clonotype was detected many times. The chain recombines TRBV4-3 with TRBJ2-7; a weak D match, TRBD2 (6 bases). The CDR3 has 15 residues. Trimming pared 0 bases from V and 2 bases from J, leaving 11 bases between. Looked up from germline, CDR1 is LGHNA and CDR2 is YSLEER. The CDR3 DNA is TGCGCCAGCAGCCAAGACTCGGGAGCCCCCTACGAGCAGTACTTC. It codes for CASSQDSGAPYEQYF.

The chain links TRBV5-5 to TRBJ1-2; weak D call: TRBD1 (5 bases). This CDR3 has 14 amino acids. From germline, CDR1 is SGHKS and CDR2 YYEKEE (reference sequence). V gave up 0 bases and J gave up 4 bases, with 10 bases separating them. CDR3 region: CASSLDRTLYGYTF. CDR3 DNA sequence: TGTGCCAGCAGCTTGGATCGGACACTCTATGGCTACACCTTC.

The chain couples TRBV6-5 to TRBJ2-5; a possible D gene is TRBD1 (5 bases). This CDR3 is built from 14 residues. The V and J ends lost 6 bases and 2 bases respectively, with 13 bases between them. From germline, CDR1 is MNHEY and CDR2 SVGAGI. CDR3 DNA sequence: TGTGCCAGCAGCCAATCGACAGCTCAAGAGACCCAGTACTTC. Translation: CASSQSTAQETQYF.

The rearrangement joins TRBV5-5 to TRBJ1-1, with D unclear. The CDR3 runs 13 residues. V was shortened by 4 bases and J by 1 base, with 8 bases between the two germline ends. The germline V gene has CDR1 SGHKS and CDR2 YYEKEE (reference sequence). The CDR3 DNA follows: TGTGCCAGCAGCACGATCTCGAACACTGAAGCTTTCTTT. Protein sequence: CASSTISNTEAFF.

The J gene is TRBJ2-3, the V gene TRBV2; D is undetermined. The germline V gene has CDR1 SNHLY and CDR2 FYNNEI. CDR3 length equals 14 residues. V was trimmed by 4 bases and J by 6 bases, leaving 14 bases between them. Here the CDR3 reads CASSASIGVDTQYF. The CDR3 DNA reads TGTGCCAGCAGTGCATCGATCGGCGTGGATACGCAGTATTTT.

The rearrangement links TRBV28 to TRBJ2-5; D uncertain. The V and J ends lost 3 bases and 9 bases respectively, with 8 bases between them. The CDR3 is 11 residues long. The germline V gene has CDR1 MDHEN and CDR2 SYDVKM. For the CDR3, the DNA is TGTGCCAGCAGTTTCGGACGGGCCCAGTACTTC. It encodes CASSFGRAQYF.

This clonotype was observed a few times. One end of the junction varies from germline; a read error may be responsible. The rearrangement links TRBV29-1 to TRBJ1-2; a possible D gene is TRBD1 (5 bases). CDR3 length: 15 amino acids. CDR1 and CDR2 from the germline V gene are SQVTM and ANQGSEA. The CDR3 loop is CSVENWGRANYGYTF. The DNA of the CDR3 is TGCAGTGTTGAAAACTGGGGCAGGGCTAACTATGGCTACACCTTC.

This chain's CDR3 is CAWSQTGVAGPQHF. CDR3 coding DNA: TGTGCCTGGAGCCAAACAGGGGTGGCGGGGCCCCAGCATTTT. This sequence joins TRBV30 and TRBJ1-5; 7 bases agree with TRBD1. V lost 3 bases to trimming and J lost 9 bases; unmatched junction nucleotides: 11. CDR1 and CDR2 from the germline V gene are GTSNPN and SVGIG (reference sequence). The CDR3 sequence is 14 residues long.

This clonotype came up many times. CDR3 sequence reads: CASSDPQQGDEQYF. CDR3 coding DNA: TGCGCCAGCAGCGACCCACAACAGGGCGACGAGCAGTACTTC. This chain joins TRBV10-1 and TRBJ2-7; D might be TRBD1 (6 bases). CDR1 WNHNN and CDR2 SYGVQD come from the germline V gene (reference sequence). V lost 6 bases to trimming and J lost 5 bases, with 17 bases between them. CDR3 length: 14 residues.

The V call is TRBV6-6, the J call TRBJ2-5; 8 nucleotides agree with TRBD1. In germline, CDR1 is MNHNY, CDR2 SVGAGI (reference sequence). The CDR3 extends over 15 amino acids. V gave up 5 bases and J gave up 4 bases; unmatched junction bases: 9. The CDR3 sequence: CASSPSDRGGETQYF. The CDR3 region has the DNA TGTGCCAGCAGTCCTTCTGACAGGGGAGGAGAGACCCAGTACTTC.

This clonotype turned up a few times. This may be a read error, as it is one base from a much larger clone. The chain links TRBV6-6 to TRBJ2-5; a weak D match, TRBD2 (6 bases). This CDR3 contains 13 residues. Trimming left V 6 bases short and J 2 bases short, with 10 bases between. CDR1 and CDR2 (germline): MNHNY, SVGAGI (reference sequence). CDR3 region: CASSRRDQETQYF. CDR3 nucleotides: TGTGCCAGCAGCAGGAGGGATCAAGAGACCCAGTACTTC.

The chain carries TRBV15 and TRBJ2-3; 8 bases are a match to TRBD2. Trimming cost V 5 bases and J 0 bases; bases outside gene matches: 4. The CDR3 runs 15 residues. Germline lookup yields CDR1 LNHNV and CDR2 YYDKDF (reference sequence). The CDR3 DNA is TGTGCCACCAGCGGCGAGCGGGGGAGCACAGATACGCAGTATTTT. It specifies CATSGERGSTDTQYF. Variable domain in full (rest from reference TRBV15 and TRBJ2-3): DAMVIQNPRYQVTQFGKPVTLSCSQTLNHNVMYWYQQKSSQAPKLLFHYYDKDFNNEADTPDNFQSRRPNTSFCFLDIRSPGLGDTAMYLCATSGERGSTDTQYFGPGTRLTVL.

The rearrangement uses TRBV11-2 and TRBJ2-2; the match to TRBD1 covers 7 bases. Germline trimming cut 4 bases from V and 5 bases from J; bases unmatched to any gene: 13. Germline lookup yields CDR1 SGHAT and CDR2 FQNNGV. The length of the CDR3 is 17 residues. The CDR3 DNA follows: TGTGCCAGCAGCTCTAGCCCCCATAGGGGGCCAACCGGGGAGCTGTTTTTT. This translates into CASSSSPHRGPTGELFF.

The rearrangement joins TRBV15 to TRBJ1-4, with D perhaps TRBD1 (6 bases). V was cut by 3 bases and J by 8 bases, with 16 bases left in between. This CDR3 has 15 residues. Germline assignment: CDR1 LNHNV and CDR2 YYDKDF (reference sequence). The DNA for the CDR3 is TGTGCCACCAGCAGGTCAACAGGGTACGGAGAAAAACTGTTTTTT. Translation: CATSRSTGYGEKLFF.

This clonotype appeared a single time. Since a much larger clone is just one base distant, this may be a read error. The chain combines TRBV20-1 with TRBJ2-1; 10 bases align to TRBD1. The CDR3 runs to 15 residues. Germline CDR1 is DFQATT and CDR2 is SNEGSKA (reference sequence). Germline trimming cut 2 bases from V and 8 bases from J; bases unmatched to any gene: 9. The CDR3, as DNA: TGCAGTGCTAGATCGACGGGACAGGGGTGCGATGAGCAGTTCTTC. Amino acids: CSARSTGQGCDEQFF.

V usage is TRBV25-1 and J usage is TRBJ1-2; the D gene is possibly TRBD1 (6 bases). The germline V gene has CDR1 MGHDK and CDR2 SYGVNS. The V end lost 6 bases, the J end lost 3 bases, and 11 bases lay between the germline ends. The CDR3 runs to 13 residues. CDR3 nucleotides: TGTGCCAGCAGGAAACAGGGAGACTATGGCTACACCTTC. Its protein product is CASRKQGDYGYTF.

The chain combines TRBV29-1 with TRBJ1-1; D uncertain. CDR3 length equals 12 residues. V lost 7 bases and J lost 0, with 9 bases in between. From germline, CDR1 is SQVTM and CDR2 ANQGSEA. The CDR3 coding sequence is TGCAGCGGGAAACAGCTGAACACTGAAGCTTTCTTT. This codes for CSGKQLNTEAFF.

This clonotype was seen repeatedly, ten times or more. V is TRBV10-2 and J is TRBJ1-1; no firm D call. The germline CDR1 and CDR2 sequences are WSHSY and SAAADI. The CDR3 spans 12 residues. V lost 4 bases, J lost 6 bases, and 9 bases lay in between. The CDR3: CASSVAGSEAFF. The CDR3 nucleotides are TGCGCCAGCAGTGTGGCGGGGTCTGAAGCTTTCTTT.

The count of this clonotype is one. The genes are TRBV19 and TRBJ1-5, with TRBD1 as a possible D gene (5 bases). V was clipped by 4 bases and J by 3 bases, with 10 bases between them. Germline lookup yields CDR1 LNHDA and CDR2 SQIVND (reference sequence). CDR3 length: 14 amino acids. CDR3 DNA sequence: TGTGCCAGTAGTACCGACAGAAACAATCAGCCCCAGCATTTT. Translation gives CASSTDRNNQPQHF.